These 24 T cell receptor beta chains were sequenced from one sample in a study of T-cell reconstitution after alpha-beta-depleted transplantation in children. Preparing the TCRbeta library involved the use of unique molecular identifiers. TCRdb independently ran MiXCR on the PCR reads; one entry per CDR3 protein. The sample lists roughly 570,000 distinct CDR3 sequences, around 27% occurring once. The sample was PBMCs, taken before TCRalphabeta/CD19-depleted stem cell transplant. These receptor sequences come from a boy in the first two years of life with Wiskott-Aldrich syndrome, due to receive a stem cell transplant.

This clonotype came up a few times. This sequence joins TRBV24-1 and TRBJ2-5; D call uncertain. Trimming removed 3 bases at V and 5 bases at J, with 6 bases between. The CDR3 is 12 amino acids. Germline lookup yields CDR1 KGHDR and CDR2 SFDVKD. CDR3 sequence (DNA): TGTGCCACCAGTGATGCAGAGGAGACCCAGTACTTC. This sequence encodes CATSDAEETQYF.

This clonotype was observed a handful of times. This chain connects TRBV5-1 to TRBJ2-7, with D maybe TRBD1 (6 bases). Germline CDR1 SGHRS, CDR2 YFSETQ. V lost 1 base to trimming and J lost 7 bases, with 21 bases between them. There are 16 residues in the CDR3. The CDR3 protein is CASSLPLTGLVYEQYF. Written as DNA, the CDR3 is TGCGCCAGCAGCTTGCCTTTGACAGGATTAGTATATGAGCAGTACTTC.

The rearrangement joins TRBV3-1 to TRBJ2-4, with 11 bases lining up with TRBD2. V was clipped by 4 bases and J by 6 bases; unmatched bases: 5. CDR3 size: 15 residues. CDR1 is LGHDT and CDR2 is YNNKEL in the germline V gene (reference sequence). The CDR3 is CASSPDLAGGNIQYF. The CDR3 DNA sequence: TGTGCCAGCAGCCCAGACCTAGCGGGAGGAAACATTCAGTACTTC.

The V call is TRBV20-1, the J call TRBJ2-1; D gene ambiguous. Germline V gene lookup returns CDR1 DFQATT and CDR2 SNEGSKA (reference sequence). The CDR3 covers 13 residues. V shed 4 bases and J shed 9 bases, with 16 bases lying between them. The CDR3: CSATAETSGEQFF. CDR3 nucleotide sequence: TGCAGTGCTACAGCTGAGACATCTGGTGAGCAGTTCTTC.

The CDR3 loop reads CASSLGGSRTGELFF. The CDR3 DNA sequence: TGCGCCAGCAGCTTGGGGGGATCGCGGACCGGGGAGCTGTTTTTT. This chain links TRBV5-1 with TRBJ2-2, with D unclear. This CDR3 is built from 15 residues. Trimming took off 0 bases at V and 5 bases at J, with 11 bases between the two ends. CDR1 and CDR2 (germline): SGHRS, YFSETQ. The whole variable domain, filled in from reference TRBV5-1 and TRBJ2-2, reads KAGVTQTPRYLIKTRGQQVTLSCSPISGHRSVSWYQQTPGQGLQFLFEYFSETQRNKGNFPGRFSGRQFSNSRSEMNVSTLELGDSALYLCASSLGGSRTGELFFGEGSRLTVL.

This clonotype came up once. The chain couples TRBV7-2 to TRBJ2-3, with 8 bases identical to TRBD2. The CDR3 consists of 14 residues. Unmatched junction bases numbered 5, after V lost 5 bases and J lost 4 bases. Germline lookup yields CDR1 SGHTA and CDR2 FQGNSA. CDR3 DNA: TGTGCCAGCAGCCGGGGGGGCTTTTCAGATACGCAGTATTTT. Residues: CASSRGGFSDTQYF.

This clonotype was counted a few times. The chain carries TRBV12-3 or TRBV12-4 and TRBJ2-7; 12 nucleotides line up with TRBD2. This CDR3 spans 15 amino acids. With 7 bases clipped from V and 1 base from J, the junction kept 5 bases outside the gene matches. CDR3 bases: TGTGCCAGCAACCTCGGACTAGCGGGATCCTACGAGCAGTACTTC. Its translation: CASNLGLAGSYEQYF.

This clonotype has a handful of counts. This sequence joins TRBV20-1 and TRBJ1-1; D not resolved. The germline V gene encodes CDR1 DFQATT and CDR2 SNEGSKA (reference sequence). Trimming took off 6 bases at V and 1 base at J, with 15 bases between the two ends. The CDR3 contains 14 residues. CDR3 residues: CSATREGANTEAFF. CDR3 DNA: TGCAGTGCCACAAGAGAGGGAGCGAACACTGAAGCTTTCTTT.

There are a few counts of this clonotype. This chain links TRBV29-1 with TRBJ2-4; TRBD1 agrees at 7 bases. Trimming took 0 bases from V and 5 from J; bases not matched to a gene: 4. Germline CDR1 and CDR2: SQVTM and ANQGSEA. This CDR3 is built from 14 residues. CDR3 region: CSVEDTGVENIQYF. The CDR3 bases are TGCAGCGTTGAAGATACAGGGGTGGAAAACATTCAGTACTTC.

This clonotype appeared a few times. This chain uses TRBV5-5 with TRBJ2-7, with 8 positions matching TRBD2. Germline trimming cut 4 bases from V and 1 base from J; bases unmatched to any gene: 7. The germline CDR1 and CDR2 sequences are SGHKS and YYEKEE (reference sequence). The CDR3 runs to 15 residues. CDR3 DNA sequence: TGTGCCAGCAGCCGTACTAGCGGACAATCCTACGAGCAGTACTTC. Its protein product is CASSRTSGQSYEQYF.

The chain has TRBV6-1 and TRBJ1-5; no reliable D call. V was shortened by 1 base and J by 9 bases, with 4 bases between the two germline ends. The CDR3 sequence is 11 residues long. The germline gives CDR1 MNHNS, CDR2 SASEGT. CDR3 sequence: CASSEGRPQHF. In DNA form, the CDR3 reads TGTGCCAGCAGTGAAGGGCGGCCCCAGCATTTT.

This clonotype was detected only a few times. This sequence joins TRBV5-1 and TRBJ2-1; D is possibly TRBD2 (5 bases). Trimming took 1 base from V and 2 from J, leaving 16 bases between them. The CDR3 has 17 residues. Germline assignment: CDR1 SGHRS and CDR2 YFSETQ. DNA of the CDR3: TGCGCCAGCAGCTTGTTCGGATTGAGGGAAACCTACAATGAGCAGTTCTTC. It codes for CASSLFGLRETYNEQFF.

The chain links TRBV28 to TRBJ2-7, with D perhaps being TRBD1 or TRBD2 (5 bases each). There are 12 residues in the CDR3. Germline V gene data show CDR1 as MDHEN and CDR2 as SYDVKM. The V and J ends lost 6 bases and 1 base respectively, with 7 bases between them. CDR3 bases: TGTGCCAGCAGCGGGGCGTCCTACGAGCAGTACTTC. It is translated as CASSGASYEQYF.

The chain joins TRBV15 to TRBJ2-1; 12 bases align to TRBD1. Losses at the gene ends were 5 bases for V and 6 bases for J; bases not matched to a gene: 8. The CDR3 sequence is 16 residues long. Germline V CDR1 and CDR2: LNHNV, YYDKDF (reference sequence). The chain's CDR3 is CATSDWDRGPSNEQFF. CDR3 DNA: TGTGCCACCAGCGATTGGGACAGGGGGCCATCCAATGAGCAGTTCTTC.

This clonotype came up many times. This chain links TRBV12-3 or TRBV12-4 with TRBJ1-5, with D perhaps matching TRBD1 (6 bases). The CDR3 is 15 amino acids. Trimming left V 7 bases short and J 4 bases short, with 17 bases between. The chain's CDR3 is CASTGGGGWNQPQHF. In DNA, the CDR3 is TGTGCCAGCACCGGGGGTGGGGGCTGGAATCAGCCCCAGCATTTT.

The table lists this clonotype with a count of one. Here the CDR3 DNA reads TGCGCCAGCAGCTTGGAGGCCAGCCTACAAGAGACCCAGTACTTC. Its protein product is CASSLEASLQETQYF. The chain recombines TRBV5-1 with TRBJ2-5; D is uncertain. The CDR3 contains 15 residues. Germline V gene lookup returns CDR1 SGHRS and CDR2 YFSETQ. Trimming took off 0 bases at V and 2 bases at J, with 11 bases between the two ends.

V usage is TRBV11-2 and J usage is TRBJ2-3; 13 bases match TRBD2. V was pared by 3 bases and J by 6 bases, with 9 bases of the junction left unmatched. The CDR3 has 17 amino acids. Germline loops: CDR1 SGHAT, CDR2 FQNNGV. The CDR3 is CASSFIGTSGKSDTQYF. As DNA, the CDR3 is TGTGCCAGCAGCTTCATAGGGACTAGCGGGAAGTCGGATACGCAGTATTTT.

This clonotype has more than one count but fewer than ten. CDR3 amino acids: CSVYPSNYGYTF. DNA for the CDR3: TGCAGCGTATATCCATCGAACTATGGCTACACCTTC. V gene TRBV29-1 combines with J gene TRBJ1-2; D is unclear. The CDR3 covers 12 residues. The germline CDR1 and CDR2 sequences are SQVTM and ANQGSEA. Trimming removed 6 bases from V and 2 bases from J, with 10 bases in between.

The chain is built from TRBV6-5 and TRBJ2-3; 7 positions match TRBD1. V trimming: 1 base; J trimming: 4 bases; junction bases outside the gene matches: 2. The CDR3 spans 14 residues. The germline V gene encodes CDR1 MNHEY and CDR2 SVGAGI. The DNA of the CDR3 is TGTGCCAGCAGTTACTACAGGGGTGCAGATACGCAGTATTTT. It encodes CASSYYRGADTQYF.

This clonotype occurred a few times. This chain joins TRBV7-9 and TRBJ1-1, with 9 nucleotides matching TRBD1. CDR3 length: 15 residues. The V and J ends lost 4 bases and 3 bases, in that order; junction bases with no gene match: 6. Germline loops: CDR1 SEHNR, CDR2 FQNEAQ (reference sequence). The CDR3 coding sequence is TGTGCCAGCAGCTGGGGACAGGGTAGATACACTGAAGCTTTCTTT. This codes for CASSWGQGRYTEAFF. The entire variable domain, with the rest obtained from reference TRBV7-9 and TRBJ1-1, is as follows: DTGVSQNPRHKITKRGQNVTFRCDPISEHNRLYWYRQTLGQGPEFLTYFQNEAQLEKSRLLSDRFSAERPKGSFSTLEIQRTEQGDSAMYLCASSWGQGRYTEAFFGQGTRLTVV.

This clonotype was seen more than once but under ten times. The V call is TRBV29-1, the J call TRBJ2-3; TRBD2 might be the D (6 bases). Germline V gives CDR1 SQVTM, CDR2 ANQGSEA. The CDR3 contains 14 residues. Trimming took off 6 bases at V and 2 bases at J, with 15 bases between the two ends. The CDR3 nucleotides read TGCAGCGTGGGGACTGCTCTTAACACAGATACGCAGTATTTT. Residues: CSVGTALNTDTQYF.

This clonotype was observed a few times. The junction shows a germline mismatch at one end, possibly a read error. The genes are TRBV6-5 and TRBJ2-2, with TRBD1 matching over 9 bases. Germline V gene data show CDR1 as MNHEY and CDR2 as SVGAGI. The CDR3 runs to 19 residues. In DNA form, the CDR3 reads TGTGCCAGCAGTTCCCAAACAGGGGGCGCATGGGGGAACATCGGGGAGCTGTTTTTT. This gives the protein CASSSQTGGAWGNIGELFF.

Only a few counts were recorded for this clonotype. Here the CDR3 reads CAISESVSYEQYF. DNA for the CDR3: TGTGCCATCAGTGAGTCCGTCTCCTACGAGCAGTACTTC. The rearrangement uses TRBV10-3 and TRBJ2-7; no clear D. V was clipped by 0 bases and J by 0 bases, with 3 bases between them. The CDR3 spans 13 residues. Germline values: CDR1 ENHRY, CDR2 SYGVKD.

This clonotype was detected a few times. The chain has TRBV20-1 and TRBJ2-7; the match to TRBD2 covers 8 bases. The CDR3 length is 15 residues. Germline loops: CDR1 DFQATT, CDR2 SNEGSKA (reference sequence). The V gene end was trimmed by 0 bases and the J gene end by 10 bases; junction bases not matched to a gene: 14. CDR3 in DNA: TGCAGTGCTAGAGATGCAGTACTAGCGGCCCGGGAACAGTACTTC. It is translated as CSARDAVLAAREQYF.